This TCR beta chain was obtained from a study of T cell responses to AZD1222 COVID-19 vaccine (dated by TCRdb to about 2021). For the wider study: TCR sequencing was performed for about 240 trial participants, of whom some 200 were given two doses of AZD1222 and roughly 25 were given two doses of MenACWY control vaccine. Trial participants were enrolled by age into 18-55, 56-69 and 70-plus year subgroups, with around 140, 26 and 57 TCR-sequenced participants respectively.

Trimming removed 4 bases from V and 4 bases from J, leaving 11 bases between the germline ends. CDR1 and CDR2, looked up from the germline V gene, are SGHNT and YENEEA. CDR3 length: 15 amino acids, cysteine to phenylalanine. The retained sequence is limited to the CDR3, 45 bases, with the frame set at the first base. This clone showed up just a few times. Its specific antigen is unknown. There are no base qualities to consult, and no much larger clone falls within one base. Broader findings and caveats from the paper: After two AZD1222 doses, both the breadth and the depth of spike-specific TCRs were significantly higher than at day 0 and than in MenACWY recipients. No day 14 peak-response samples were available, so repertoires were characterized only after the peak T cell response. The vaccine-associated CD4 TCRs covered the entire spike protein, and the dominant responses fell in regions 160-218 and 743-854. Participants were mostly white British and included more females than males, and it was suggested by the authors that clonal diversity may have been underestimated. Conclusions about previously exposed vaccinees are limited because only five or six AZD1222 recipients were SARS-CoV-2 seropositive at baseline. The 56-69-year group was small, and its depth increase did not reach significance, likely because of low power. Reportedly, almost half of the unique spike-specific TCRs recognized epitopes lying outside the regions that are mutated in the B.1.351 and B.1.1.7 variants.

The CDR3 regions of human TCRbeta chains were analyzed by immunosequencing. In the authors' own workflow: TCRs in the repertoires were matched against a reference library of SARS-CoV-2-specific TCRs that had been generated with the MIRA antigen-specificity platform. Breadth was defined as the fraction of unique TCRs that were SARS-CoV-2-associated. Depth was defined as the fraction of total T cells that were SARS-CoV-2-associated. Using the MIRA data, each spike-specific TCR was mapped to the spike region that the TCR reacts to and placed in a CD4 or CD8 class. Log10-transformed breadth and depth values were compared by one-way ANOVA with Sidak's multiple comparisons tests. TCRdb limited this immuneACCESS table to in-frame rearrangements with V and J called. A share of clones is missing; checked studies link under half to unresolved V genes, and the rest is unexplained. The V and J calls and the clone size are those of that table, but D and trimming were determined from the DNA. The sample table holds about 66,000 clones, of which about 80% were seen once. Roughly 3.6% of the sample lies in the top ten.

The sample's time point label, decoded: about 28 days (+/-7) after the second vaccine dose. AZD1222 recipients with second doses at about 4 weeks or about 12 weeks were pooled, because spike-specific TCR depth and breadth did not differ between schedules. Vaccinee samples were obtained from the UK trials COV001 and COV002, which included a single-blind randomized controlled phase 2/3 trial of AZD1222 (ChAdOx1 nCoV-19) in healthy adults. Trial participant PBMC samples were collected at day 0 and day 28 after the second dose for TCRbeta chain sequencing. In this chain, TRBV11-3 is recombined with TRBJ2-6, and the D gene may be TRBD1, 5 bases matching. The TCR comes from an adult who received the AZD1222 COVID-19 vaccine. The source material was peripheral blood, sampled 28 days after the second AZD1222 dose. This receptor has the CDR3 CASSSQGTGANVLTF. The DNA sequence reads TGTGCCAGCAGCTCCCAGGGAACCGGGGCCAACGTCCTGACTTTC.